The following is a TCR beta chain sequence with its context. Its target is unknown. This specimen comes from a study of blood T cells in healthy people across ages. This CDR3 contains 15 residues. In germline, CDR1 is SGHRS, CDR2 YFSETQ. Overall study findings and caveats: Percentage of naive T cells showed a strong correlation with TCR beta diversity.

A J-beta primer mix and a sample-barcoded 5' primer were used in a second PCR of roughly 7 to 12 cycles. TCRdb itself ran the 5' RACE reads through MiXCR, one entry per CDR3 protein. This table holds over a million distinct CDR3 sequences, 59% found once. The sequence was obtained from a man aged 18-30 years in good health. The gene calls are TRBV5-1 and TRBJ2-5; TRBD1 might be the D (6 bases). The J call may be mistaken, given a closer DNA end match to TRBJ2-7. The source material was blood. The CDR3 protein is CATHPQDSTLYEQYF. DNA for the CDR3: TGCGCCACCCATCCCCAGGACAGCACCTTGTACGAGCAGTACTTC.